This T cell receptor (beta chain) originates from a study of neurological immune-mediated disorders. Points from the study as a whole: No CDR3 amino acid sequences were shared by expanded clones across subjects, suggesting private repertoires in all groups.

The cDNA was produced through 5'RACE with 10-nucleotide random UMIs. TCRdb ran MiXCR on the 5' RACE reads and lists one entry per CDR3 protein. This sample carries approximately 82,000 distinct CDR3 sequences, roughly an eighth of them seen once, and the ten largest clones take about 4.6%. Stated time point: longitudinal time-point 2. Source material was 2 million unsorted PBMCs, stored at -80 °C in RNAlater. In regard to this clonotype: Its antigen is not identified.

The sequenced material came from PBMCs. The TCR was taken from a female donor with HTLV-1-associated myelopathy (HAM/TSP).

CDR3 in amino acids: CASSLTTPGGAGELFF. The CDR3 nucleotides are TGTGCCAGCAGCTTAACCACGCCCGGGGGGGCCGGGGAGCTGTTTTTT. The V gene is TRBV11-2, the J gene TRBJ2-2, with 8 positions matching TRBD2. The trim removed 2 bases at V and 6 bases at J, leaving 8 bases unmatched. CDR3 length equals 16 residues. Germline V gene lookup returns CDR1 SGHAT and CDR2 FQNNGV.